What follows describes a single T cell receptor (beta chain). What it binds is not known. The sample originates from a study of naive and memory T cell subsets. Study-wide points: Potentially, T cell activation and differentiation skew this RNA-based measurement.

There are 14 residues in the CDR3. Trimming cost V 3 bases and J 5 bases, with 15 bases left between them. Germline CDR1 and CDR2: SGDLS and YYNGEE. TCR cDNA received a 3' ligated oligonucleotide that carried a UMI. Whole-blood samples were 2 to 3 ml of peripheral blood from healthy adult volunteers. Four PCR rounds used nested alpha and beta constant region primers plus the SP2 primer. MiXCR was run by TCRdb on the 5' RACE reads, yielding one entry per CDR3 protein. The sample holds about 62,000 distinct CDR3 sequences, around 8% seen once. This rearrangement joins TRBV9 to TRBJ2-7; tentatively, D is TRBD2 (5 bases). The receptor was isolated from a female donor in good health. The DNA of the CDR3 is TGTGCCAGCAGCGCGAGCGGAAGTTCCGACGAGCAGTACTTC. Translating gives CASSASGSSDEQYF.